This T cell receptor beta chain was profiled in a study of vaccination effects on CD4 cells after COVID-19. Produced via immunoSEQ multiplex PCR; TCRdb's table is partial and in-frame only. The profile covers about 45,000 clones, with under 80% appearing a single time and about 30% taken by the ten largest. Sequencing in the ViraFEST assay came after antigen-specific CD4+ T cells had been expanded with viral peptide pools, which were used to stimulate PBMC. A 10-day culture period preceded the isolation of CD4+ T cells. Convalescent patients had PCR-confirmed SARS-CoV-2 infection between March and December 2020. The CDR3 loop spans 15 amino acids. Germline V gene data show CDR1 as SGHAT and CDR2 as FQNNGV. The V end was cut by 4 bases, the J end by 4 bases, with 17 bases between. As to this clone: The antigen is not known.

The receptor was isolated from a human donor who had a prior SARS-CoV-2 infection. The sequences come from CD4+ T cells from PBMCs cultured with a peptide pool, collected before COVID-19 vaccination. The gene calls are TRBV11-2 and TRBJ2-7, with D perhaps matching TRBD1 (6 bases). The CDR3 coding sequence is TGTGCCAGCAGCTCTGTTGGGGCAGGGGAATACGAGCAGTACTTC. Translating it yields CASSSVGAGEYEQYF. Complete variable domain (other parts from reference TRBV11-2 and TRBJ2-7): EAGVAQSPRYKIIEKRQSVAFWCNPISGHATLYWYQQILGQGPKLLIQFQNNGVVDDSQLPKDRFSAERLKGVDSTLKIQPAKLEDSAVYLCASSSVGAGEYEQYFGPGTRLTVT.